The next 10 T cell receptor beta chains were all read from a single sample in a study of T cell repertoires in cytomegalovirus infection. In TCRdb, the reads were re-called with MiXCR into one record per CDR3 protein. This table holds about 470,000 distinct CDR3 sequences, 42% found once. No antigens are known for them. Sequencing was performed on cultured PBMCs, taken from culture after CMV antigen stimulation. The receptors derive from a human donor in good health (CMV status not recorded). Some clones in this sample may be carry-over from other donors' samples.

This clonotype was picked up a small number of times. CDR3 sequence: CASSFTGGVRYYEQYF. DNA for the CDR3: TGTGCCAGCAGCTTCACAGGGGGCGTCCGTTACTACGAGCAGTACTTC. V usage is TRBV7-9 and J usage is TRBJ2-7; 9 bases are a match to TRBD1. Losses at the gene ends were 3 bases for V and 3 bases for J; bases not matched to a gene: 9. The CDR3 runs to 16 residues. The germline V gene has CDR1 SEHNR and CDR2 FQNEAQ (reference sequence). The full variable domain, completed using reference TRBV7-9 and TRBJ2-7, is DTGVSQNPRHKITKRGQNVTFRCDPISEHNRLYWYRQTLGQGPEFLTYFQNEAQLEKSRLLSDRFSAERPKGSFSTLEIQRTEQGDSAMYLCASSFTGGVRYYEQYFGPGTRLTVT.

This clonotype has more than one count but fewer than ten. This chain links TRBV7-2 with TRBJ2-1; no definite D call. The CDR3 is 15 residues long. V dropped 2 bases and J dropped 6 bases, with 14 bases sitting between them. Germline CDR1 is SGHTA and CDR2 is FQGNSA. The CDR3 loop is CASSLYPVNSNEQFF. The CDR3 region has the DNA TGTGCCAGCAGCTTATATCCCGTGAATAGCAATGAGCAGTTCTTC.

This chain links TRBV7-9 with TRBJ2-6; D not resolved. The V gene lost 7 bases and the J gene lost 3 bases, with 13 bases spanning the gap. Germline CDR1 is SEHNR and CDR2 is FQNEAQ (reference sequence). The CDR3 sequence is 15 residues long. CDR3 sequence reads: CASTPGWGGANVLTF. The CDR3 nucleotides read TGTGCCAGCACACCCGGTTGGGGTGGGGCCAACGTCCTGACTTTC.

This clonotype appeared many times. The chain links TRBV7-2 to TRBJ2-1, with 11 bases aligning to TRBD2. CDR3 length: 14 residues. The germline V gene has CDR1 SGHTA and CDR2 FQGNSA. V gave up 5 bases and J gave up 6 bases; unmatched junction bases: 3. Written as DNA, the CDR3 is TGTGCCAGCAGCCATAGCGGGGGGGTCAATGAGCAGTTCTTC. Encoded protein: CASSHSGGVNEQFF.

This clonotype is a singleton in its sample. The chain is built from TRBV20-1 and TRBJ2-3, with TRBD2 identical over 13 bases. Germline assignment: CDR1 DFQATT and CDR2 SNEGSKA (reference sequence). J gave up 0 bases and V 6 bases, and 15 bases lay outside the gene matches. The CDR3 is made up of 19 amino acids. The CDR3, as DNA: TGCAGTGCCTCCGGGCGGGGCCAACTAGCGGGAGGGAGCACAGATACGCAGTATTTT. Translated: CSASGRGQLAGGSTDTQYF.

This clonotype was counted many times. The chain carries TRBV7-8 and TRBJ2-5, with 11 bases that match TRBD2. V lost 1 base to trimming and J lost 5 bases; unmatched junction nucleotides: 6. The germline V gene has CDR1 SGHVS and CDR2 FQNEAQ. CDR3 length: 16 amino acids. CDR3: CASSLVVAGGPETQYF. The CDR3 DNA sequence: TGTGCCAGCAGCTTAGTTGTAGCGGGGGGGCCTGAGACCCAGTACTTC. The variable domain in full, with the rest retrieved from reference TRBV7-8 and TRBJ2-5, is GAGVSQSPRYKVAKRGQDVALRCDPISGHVSLFWYQQALGQGPEFLTYFQNEAQLDKSGLPSDRFFAERPEGSVSTLKIQRTQQEDSAVYLCASSLVVAGGPETQYFGPGTRLLVL.

The chain has TRBV25-1 and TRBJ1-4, with D unresolved. This CDR3 comprises 11 residues. The ends were cut back, 6 bases at V and 8 bases at J, with 7 bases in the middle. Per germline, CDR1 MGHDK and CDR2 SYGVNS. This chain's CDR3 is CASREREKLFF. CDR3 DNA sequence: TGTGCCAGCAGGGAGAGGGAAAAACTGTTTTTT.

V and J are TRBV7-6 and TRBJ2-2; tentative D call: TRBD1 (5 bases). Germline assignment: CDR1 SGHVS and CDR2 FNYEAQ. V shed 5 bases and J shed 5 bases, with 21 bases lying between them. The CDR3 runs 17 residues. The CDR3 loop reads CASSLDTIIPRTGELFF. DNA for the CDR3: TGTGCCAGCAGCCTGGACACCATTATCCCGAGGACCGGGGAGCTGTTTTTT.

This clonotype was seen a few times. This rearrangement joins TRBV6-1 to TRBJ2-3, with D possibly matching TRBD1 (7 bases). CDR3 size: 14 residues. The germline V and J ends were trimmed by 7 bases and 3 bases, with 14 bases remaining between them. CDR1 is MNHNS, CDR2 SASEGT, per germline. This chain's CDR3 is CASKTGEATDTQYF. The CDR3, as DNA: TGTGCCAGCAAAACAGGGGAGGCTACAGATACGCAGTATTTT.

This chain links TRBV6-2 or TRBV6-3 with TRBJ1-5; D remains ambiguous. The CDR3 totals 14 residues. Trimming removed 7 bases from V and 2 bases from J, with 12 bases in between. The germline V gene has CDR1 MNHEY and CDR2 SVGEGT. CDR3 sequence: CASTSLPGNQPQHF. The DNA of the CDR3 is TGTGCCAGCACAAGTTTACCGGGCAATCAGCCCCAGCATTTT.